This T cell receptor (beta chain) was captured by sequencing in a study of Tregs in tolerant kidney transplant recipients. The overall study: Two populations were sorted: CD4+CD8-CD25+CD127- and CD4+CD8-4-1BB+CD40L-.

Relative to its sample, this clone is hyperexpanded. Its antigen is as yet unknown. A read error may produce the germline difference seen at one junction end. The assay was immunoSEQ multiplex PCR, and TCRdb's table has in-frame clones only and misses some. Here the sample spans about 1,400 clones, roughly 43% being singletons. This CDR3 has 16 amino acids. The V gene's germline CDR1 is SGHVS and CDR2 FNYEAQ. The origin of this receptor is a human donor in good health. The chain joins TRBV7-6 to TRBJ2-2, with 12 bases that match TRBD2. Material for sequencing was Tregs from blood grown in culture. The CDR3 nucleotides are TGTGCCAGCAGCCTAGCGGGGGGGCCGAACACCGGGGAGCTGTTTTTT. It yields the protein CASSLAGGPNTGELFF.